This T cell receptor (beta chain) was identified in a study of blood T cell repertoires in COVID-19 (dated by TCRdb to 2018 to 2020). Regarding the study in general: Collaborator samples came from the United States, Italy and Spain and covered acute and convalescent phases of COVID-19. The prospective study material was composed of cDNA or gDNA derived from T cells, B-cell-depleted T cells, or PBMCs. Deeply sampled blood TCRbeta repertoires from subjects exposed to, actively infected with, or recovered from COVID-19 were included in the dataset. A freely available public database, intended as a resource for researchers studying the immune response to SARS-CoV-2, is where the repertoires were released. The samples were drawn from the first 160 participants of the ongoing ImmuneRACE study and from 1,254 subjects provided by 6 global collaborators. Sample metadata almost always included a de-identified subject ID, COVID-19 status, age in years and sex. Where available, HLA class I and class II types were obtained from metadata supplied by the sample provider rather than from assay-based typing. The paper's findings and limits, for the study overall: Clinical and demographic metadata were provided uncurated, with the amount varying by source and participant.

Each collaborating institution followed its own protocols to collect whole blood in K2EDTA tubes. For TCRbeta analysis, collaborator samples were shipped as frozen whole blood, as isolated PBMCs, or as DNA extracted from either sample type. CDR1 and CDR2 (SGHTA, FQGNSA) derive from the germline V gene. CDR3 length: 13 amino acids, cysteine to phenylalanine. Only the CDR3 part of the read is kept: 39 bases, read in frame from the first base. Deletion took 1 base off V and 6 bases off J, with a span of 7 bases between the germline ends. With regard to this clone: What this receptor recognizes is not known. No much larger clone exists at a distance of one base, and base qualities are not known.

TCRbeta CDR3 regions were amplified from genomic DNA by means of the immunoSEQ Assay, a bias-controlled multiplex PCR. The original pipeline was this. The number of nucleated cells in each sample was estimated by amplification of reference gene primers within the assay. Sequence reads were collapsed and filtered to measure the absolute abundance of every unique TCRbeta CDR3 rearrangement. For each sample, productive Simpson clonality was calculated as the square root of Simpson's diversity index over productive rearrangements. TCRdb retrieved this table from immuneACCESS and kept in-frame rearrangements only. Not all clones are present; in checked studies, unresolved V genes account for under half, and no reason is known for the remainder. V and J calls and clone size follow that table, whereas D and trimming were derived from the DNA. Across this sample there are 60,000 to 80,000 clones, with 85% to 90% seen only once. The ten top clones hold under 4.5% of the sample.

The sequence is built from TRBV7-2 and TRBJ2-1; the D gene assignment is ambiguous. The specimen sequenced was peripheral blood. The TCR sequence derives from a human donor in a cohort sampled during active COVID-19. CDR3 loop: CASSLVTTNEQFF. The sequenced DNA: TGTGCCAGCAGCTTAGTTACTACCAATGAGCAGTTCTTC.